This TCR beta chain derives from a study of blood T cell repertoires in COVID-19. Study-wide context: COVID-19 samples collected from the United States, Italy and Spain covered acute and convalescent phases. From T cells, B-cell-depleted T cells, or PBMCs came the material, which was cDNA or gDNA.

Between the trimmed V and J ends, which lost 5 bases and 5 bases, there was a span of 9 bases. From germline, CDR1 is LNHDA and CDR2 SQIVND (reference sequence). The length of the CDR3 is 13 residues. The table lists this clone with a count of one. How the authors handled the data: Counts of nucleated cells, estimated from reference gene primer amplification, were obtained. Repertoires were generated with immunoSEQ multiplex PCR, while TCRdb's copy carries only in-frame clones and drops some. V and J calls and clone size come straight from that table; D and trimming were deduced from the DNA. The table records tens of thousands of clones, 80% to 90% of them present only once.

This TCR derives from a human donor in a cohort sampled during active COVID-19. The chain couples TRBV19 to TRBJ2-2, with D unresolved. The sample comprised peripheral blood. Here the CDR3 reads CASSPSRTGELFF. CDR3 in DNA: TGTGCCAGTAGTCCGTCCAGAACCGGGGAGCTGTTTTTT.